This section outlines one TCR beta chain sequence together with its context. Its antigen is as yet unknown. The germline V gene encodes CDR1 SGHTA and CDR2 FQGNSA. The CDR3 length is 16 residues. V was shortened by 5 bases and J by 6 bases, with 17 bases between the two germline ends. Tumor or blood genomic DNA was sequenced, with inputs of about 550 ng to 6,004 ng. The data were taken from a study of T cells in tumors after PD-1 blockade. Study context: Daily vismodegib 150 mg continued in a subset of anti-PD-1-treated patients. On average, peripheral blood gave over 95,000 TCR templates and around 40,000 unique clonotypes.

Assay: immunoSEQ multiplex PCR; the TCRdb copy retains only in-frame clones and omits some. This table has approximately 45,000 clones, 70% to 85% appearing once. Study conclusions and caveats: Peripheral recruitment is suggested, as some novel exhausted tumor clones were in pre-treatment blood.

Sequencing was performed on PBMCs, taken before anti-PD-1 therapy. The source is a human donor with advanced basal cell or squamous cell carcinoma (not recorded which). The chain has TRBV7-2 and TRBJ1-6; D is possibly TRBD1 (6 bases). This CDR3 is CASSLVVGAGNSPLHF. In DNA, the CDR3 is TGTGCCAGCAGCCTAGTAGTGGGGGCGGGTAATTCACCCCTCCACTTT.